This section outlines one T cell receptor (beta chain) sequence together with its context. These data originate in a study of blood T cell repertoires in COVID-19. Assay used: immunoSEQ multiplex PCR; TCRdb lists only in-frame clones, some missing. The top ten hold roughly a sixth of the sample, which has fewer than 110,000 clones, approximately 91% seen once. Trimming took 5 bases from V and 8 from J; bases not matched to a gene: 3. The CDR3 sequence is 12 residues long. CDR1 is MGHDK and CDR2 is SYGVNS in the germline V gene. Input material: peripheral blood. The rearrangement links TRBV25-1 to TRBJ2-1; 7 bases match TRBD2. This receptor was taken from a man in his forties or fifties with acute or convalescent COVID-19. CDR3 sequence (DNA): TGTGCCAGCAGTAAGACTAGCTATGAGCAGTTCTTC. Residues: CASSKTSYEQFF.